The 31 T cell receptor beta chains given below trace back to one sample, sequenced in a study of T cell repertoires in cytomegalovirus infection. From the reads, TCRdb called clonotypes with MiXCR, one entry per CDR3 protein. The sample lists more than 300,000 distinct CDR3 sequences; just under 35% were seen once. No cognate antigen is known for these TCRs. The source material was cultured PBMCs, sampled from culture after CMV antigen stimulation. These receptors were collected from a human donor in good health (CMV status not recorded). Some clones in this sample may be carry-over from other donors' samples.

The CDR3 sequence is CASRPIRLAGRGETQYF. CDR3 bases: TGTGCCAGCAGACCGATCAGACTAGCGGGAAGGGGGGAGACCCAGTACTTC. V and J are TRBV27 and TRBJ2-5, with 11 bases fitting TRBD2. The CDR3 is 17 residues long. Trimming at V came to 6 bases and at J to 5 bases, leaving 14 bases not matched to a gene. The germline gives CDR1 MNHEY, CDR2 SMNVEV (reference sequence).

The V call is TRBV10-3, the J call TRBJ2-1, with 11 positions matching TRBD2. Germline assignment: CDR1 ENHRY and CDR2 SYGVKD. This CDR3 is 16 amino acids long. V shed 3 bases, J shed 5 bases, and the junction held 6 bases outside the gene matches. The CDR3 reads CAISETSGSRNNEQFF. The CDR3, as DNA: TGTGCCATCAGTGAAACTAGCGGGAGTCGGAACAATGAGCAGTTCTTC.

The J gene is TRBJ2-7, the V gene TRBV11-1; 11 bases map to TRBD1. Germline CDR1 reads SGHAT; CDR2 reads FQDESV (reference sequence). V was pared by 8 bases and J by 4 bases, with 7 bases of the junction left unmatched. This CDR3 is 14 amino acids long. CDR3: CASAPGQGVYEQYF. CDR3 DNA: TGTGCCAGCGCTCCGGGACAGGGGGTTTACGAGCAGTACTTC.

This clonotype turned up a few times. The chain joins TRBV12-3 or TRBV12-4 to TRBJ1-6, with a tentative D call TRBD1 (5 bases). The CDR3 spans 15 residues. V dropped 3 bases and J dropped 4 bases, with 10 bases sitting between them. In DNA form, the CDR3 reads TGTGCCAGCAGTTTCACGGGACGGTATAATTCACCCCTCCACTTT. It yields the protein CASSFTGRYNSPLHF.

This clonotype has only a few counts. The chain recombines TRBV7-8 with TRBJ2-5; D ambiguous. Trimming removed 1 base from V and 7 bases from J, with 16 bases in between. Per germline, CDR1 SGHVS and CDR2 FQNEAQ. This CDR3 is 15 amino acids long. The CDR3 nucleotides are TGTGCCAGCAGCTTAGAAGCCGGGCCCCTGTGGACCCAGTACTTC. Protein product: CASSLEAGPLWTQYF.

This clonotype was detected only a few times. In DNA form, the CDR3 reads TGTGCCAGCAGTGAACGGGCAGGCTCCTCACCCCTCCACTTT. This gives the protein CASSERAGSSPLHF. The genes are TRBV2 and TRBJ1-6; D gene ambiguous. Trimming took 2 bases from V and 10 from J, leaving 12 bases between them. This CDR3 is built from 14 residues. The germline V gene has CDR1 SNHLY and CDR2 FYNNEI. The entire variable domain, with the rest obtained from reference TRBV2 and TRBJ1-6, is as follows: EPEVTQTPSHQVTQMGQEVILRCVPISNHLYFYWYRQILGQKVEFLVSFYNNEISEKSEIFDDQFSVERPDGSNFTLKIRSTKLEDSAMYFCASSERAGSSPLHFGNGTRLTVT.

This clonotype was observed many times. This chain links TRBV7-2 with TRBJ2-3, with 7 nucleotides matching TRBD2. Germline CDR1 SGHTA, CDR2 FQGNSA. This CDR3 comprises 15 residues. V lost 4 bases, J lost 0 bases, and 4 bases stayed unmatched. In nucleotides, the CDR3 is TGTGCCAGCAGCTCAGCTAGCGGAAGCACAGATACGCAGTATTTT. It is translated as CASSSASGSTDTQYF.

The chain uses TRBV7-2 and TRBJ2-1; tentative D call: TRBD2 (6 bases). The V and J ends lost 5 bases and 7 bases respectively, with 9 bases between them. This CDR3 has 12 amino acids. From germline, CDR1 is SGHTA and CDR2 FQGNSA. CDR3 loop: CASSRLVNEQFF. CDR3 bases: TGTGCCAGCAGCCGACTAGTTAATGAGCAGTTCTTC.

This clonotype was observed a handful of times. The chain combines TRBV10-1 with TRBJ2-1, with D perhaps matching TRBD1 (5 bases). The CDR3 totals 14 residues. Between the trimmed V and J ends, which lost 0 bases and 7 bases, there was a span of 10 bases. The germline V gene has CDR1 WNHNN and CDR2 SYGVQD (reference sequence). The CDR3 here is CASSESGPGNEQFF. The CDR3 DNA follows: TGCGCCAGCAGTGAGTCCGGACCAGGGAATGAGCAGTTCTTC.

The gene calls are TRBV11-2 and TRBJ2-1, with 8 bases identical to TRBD1. Unmatched junction bases numbered 6, after V lost 5 bases and J lost 3 bases. Germline V gene data show CDR1 as SGHAT and CDR2 as FQNNGV. The CDR3 sequence is 15 residues long. The CDR3 loop is CASSTPGGNYNEQFF. In DNA, the CDR3 is TGTGCCAGCAGCACCCCAGGGGGCAACTACAATGAGCAGTTCTTC.

This clonotype has only a few counts. V gene TRBV7-2 combines with J gene TRBJ2-5; 11 bases map to TRBD2. Germline assignment: CDR1 SGHTA and CDR2 FQGNSA. After removal of 3 bases from V and 5 bases from J, the junction contained 11 bases not matched to a gene. The CDR3 is 17 residues long. CDR3 residues: CASSFAIAGGPRETQYF. In DNA form, the CDR3 reads TGTGCCAGCAGCTTCGCGATAGCGGGAGGGCCCCGGGAGACCCAGTACTTC.

There are a few counts of this clonotype. The V and J genes are TRBV24-1 and TRBJ1-1; TRBD1 matches 8 bases. Per the germline V gene, CDR1 is KGHDR and CDR2 is SFDVKD. There are 15 residues in the CDR3. V shed 4 bases, J shed 2 bases, and the junction held 5 bases outside the gene matches. CDR3 loop: CATSETGATNTEAFF. The CDR3 nucleotides are TGTGCCACCAGTGAGACAGGGGCGACCAACACTGAAGCTTTCTTT.

The V call is TRBV6-6, the J call TRBJ2-1; 9 bases agree with TRBD2. The CDR3 is 14 amino acids. The J segment lost 5 bases and the V segment lost 7 bases, leaving 6 bases of the junction unmatched. In germline, CDR1 is MNHNY, CDR2 SVGAGI (reference sequence). CDR3 sequence (DNA): TGTGCCAGCATTTCTAGCGGGAATAACAATGAGCAGTTCTTC. Protein sequence: CASISSGNNNEQFF.

This chain joins TRBV10-3 and TRBJ2-7, with D possibly TRBD1 on 5 matching bases. This CDR3 has 13 residues. The V and J ends lost 6 bases and 6 bases respectively, with 15 bases between them. Germline V CDR1 and CDR2: ENHRY, SYGVKD. This chain's CDR3 is CAIRPTDATEQYF. CDR3 DNA sequence: TGTGCCATCAGACCGACAGACGCCACCGAGCAGTACTTC.

This clonotype was detected a few times. The chain carries TRBV7-2 and TRBJ2-3; D perhaps matches TRBD1 (6 bases). The V and J ends lost 5 bases and 1 base respectively, with 13 bases between them. The germline gives CDR1 SGHTA, CDR2 FQGNSA. This CDR3 is built from 15 residues. CDR3 nucleotide sequence: TGTGCCAGCAGCCCTTGGACAGACCGCACAGATACGCAGTATTTT. It translates to CASSPWTDRTDTQYF.

This clonotype was observed at least ten times. V usage is TRBV7-2 and J usage is TRBJ2-7; D gene unclear. V lost 3 bases, J lost 3 bases, and 15 bases lay in between. The CDR3 extends over 15 amino acids. CDR1 SGHTA and CDR2 FQGNSA come from the germline V gene. This CDR3 reads CASSFYDRANYEQYF. The DNA of the CDR3 is TGTGCCAGCAGCTTCTACGACCGGGCGAACTACGAGCAGTACTTC.

This clonotype was counted a few times. The V and J genes are TRBV20-1 and TRBJ2-7, with a weak D call TRBD1 (6 bases). The length of the CDR3 is 10 residues. Deletions cut 6 bases from V and 7 bases from J, with 10 bases between. Germline CDR1 and CDR2: DFQATT and SNEGSKA (reference sequence). CDR3 protein: CSARQEEQYF. The CDR3 DNA follows: TGCAGTGCCAGACAGGAGGAGCAGTACTTC.

This clonotype was seen many times. V is TRBV2 and J is TRBJ2-7; 11 bases agree with TRBD2. CDR1 and CDR2 from the germline V gene are SNHLY and FYNNEI. The CDR3 has 13 amino acids. The CDR3 DNA is TGTGCCAGCAGTGCCAGTGATAGCGGGAGGGCCGACGTC. It is translated as CASSASDSGRADV.

This rearrangement joins TRBV20-1 to TRBJ2-1; 8 bases are a match to TRBD2. With V trimmed by 0 bases and J by 0 bases, 7 bases remained unmatched. CDR1 DFQATT and CDR2 SNEGSKA come from the germline V gene (reference sequence). This CDR3 region has 17 residues. The CDR3 DNA is TGCAGTGCTAGAGATTCGCGGGAGGCAAGCTCCTACAATGAGCAGTTCTTC. This gives the protein CSARDSREASSYNEQFF.

This chain connects TRBV20-1 to TRBJ1-6; D is ambiguous. V lost 1 base, J lost 1 base, and 8 bases lay in between. Germline V lookup: CDR1 DFQATT, CDR2 SNEGSKA (reference sequence). CDR3 length: 15 amino acids. DNA for the CDR3: TGCAGTGCTAGAGGGGGAGAATCCTATAATTCACCCCTCCACTTT. Residues: CSARGGESYNSPLHF.

This sequence joins TRBV5-4 and TRBJ2-7; possibly TRBD2 for D (6 bases). The V end was cut by 0 bases, the J end by 1 base, with 11 bases between. Germline assignment: CDR1 SGHNT and CDR2 YYREEE (reference sequence). CDR3 length equals 15 residues. This CDR3 reads CASSLDLALSYEQYF. CDR3 DNA: TGTGCCAGCAGCTTGGATCTAGCGCTGTCCTACGAGCAGTACTTC.

This chain joins TRBV12-3 or TRBV12-4 and TRBJ1-4; D not certain. V was shortened by 6 bases and J by 4 bases, with 3 bases between the two germline ends. The CDR3 totals 11 residues. CDR3 amino acids: CASRDNEKLFF. The CDR3 DNA sequence: TGTGCCAGCAGGGATAATGAAAAACTGTTTTTT.

This clonotype was counted between two and nine times. The chain carries TRBV6-2 or TRBV6-3 and TRBJ1-1, with 9 positions matching TRBD1. Per germline, CDR1 MNHEY and CDR2 SVGEGT. V was pared by 6 bases and J by 6 bases, with 14 bases of the junction left unmatched. The CDR3 is 16 amino acids. The CDR3 is CASSPSRGQGLSEAFF. The CDR3 DNA reads as TGTGCCAGCAGCCCAAGCCGGGGACAGGGTCTGTCTGAAGCTTTCTTT.

The table lists this clonotype with many counts. V gene TRBV7-2 combines with J gene TRBJ2-2; D is unresolved. In germline, CDR1 is SGHTA, CDR2 FQGNSA. Trimming took off 3 bases at V and 3 bases at J, with 8 bases between the two ends. This CDR3 is 14 amino acids long. The CDR3 is CASSLYRDTGELFF. In nucleotides, the CDR3 is TGTGCCAGCAGCTTGTATAGGGACACCGGGGAGCTGTTTTTT.

The V gene is TRBV18, the J gene TRBJ2-7, with 8 positions matching TRBD2. Germline CDR1 KGHSH, CDR2 LQKENI. This CDR3 comprises 14 residues. The trim removed 8 bases at V and 0 bases at J, leaving 6 bases unmatched. The CDR3 here is CASATSGSSYEQYV. The CDR3 coding sequence is TGTGCCAGCGCAACTAGCGGTAGCTCCTACGAGCAGTACGTC.

The chain couples TRBV12-3 or TRBV12-4 to TRBJ2-3; D is unresolved. The CDR3 is 15 amino acids. Between the trimmed V and J ends, which lost 5 bases and 3 bases, there was a span of 15 bases. Here the CDR3 reads CASSISGHGTDTQYF. The CDR3 nucleotides read TGTGCCAGCAGTATATCCGGTCACGGTACAGATACGCAGTATTTT.

This clonotype has a count of ten or more. The chain employs TRBV6-6 and TRBJ2-3; 7 bases agree with TRBD2. Germline CDR1 is MNHNY and CDR2 is SVGAGI (reference sequence). V gave up 2 bases and J gave up 1 base; unmatched junction bases: 0. This CDR3 comprises 14 residues. CDR3 sequence (DNA): TGTGCCAGCAGTTACGGGGGGGGCACAGATACGCAGTATTTT. Translated: CASSYGGGTDTQYF.

V is TRBV19 and J is TRBJ2-5; 13 positions match TRBD2. J lost 3 bases, V lost 4 bases, and 2 bases had no gene match. The CDR3 is made up of 15 amino acids. CDR1 and CDR2 from the germline V gene are LNHDA and SQIVND (reference sequence). CDR3 amino acids: CASSTGLAGKETQYF. Written as DNA, the CDR3 is TGTGCCAGTAGTACGGGACTAGCGGGAAAAGAGACCCAGTACTTC.

The rearrangement joins TRBV18 to TRBJ1-4; 8 nucleotides line up with TRBD1. This CDR3 spans 15 amino acids. The germline gives CDR1 KGHSH, CDR2 LQKENI. Trimming at V came to 2 bases and at J to 7 bases, leaving 6 bases not matched to a gene. Written as DNA, the CDR3 is TGTGCCAGCTCACCAGGGGGACAGGTCGTTGAAAAACTGTTTTTT. Its translation is CASSPGGQVVEKLFF.

The V and J genes are TRBV7-2 and TRBJ1-5; TRBD1 is a possible D gene (5 bases). CDR1 and CDR2 from the germline V gene are SGHTA and FQGNSA. V dropped 1 base and J dropped 4 bases, with 17 bases sitting between them. This CDR3 has 17 amino acids. The DNA for the CDR3 is TGTGCCAGCAGCTTAGAATTCCGGGGGGAGGGGAATCAGCCCCAGCATTTT. This translates into CASSLEFRGEGNQPQHF.

This clonotype was seen more than once but under ten times. The chain joins TRBV7-6 to TRBJ1-6; D remains ambiguous. This CDR3 has 12 amino acids. V lost 5 bases, J lost 9 bases, and 8 bases lay in between. The V gene's germline CDR1 is SGHVS and CDR2 FNYEAQ. CDR3 in amino acids: CASSPPGSPLHF. CDR3 bases: TGTGCCAGCAGCCCCCCGGGTTCACCCCTCCACTTT.